What follows is one T cell receptor beta chain and its context. Its antigen is unknown. Germline loops: CDR1 MNHEY, CDR2 SMNVEV (reference sequence). J lost 2 bases, V lost 6 bases, and 9 bases had no gene match. The CDR3 contains 17 residues. Here immunoSEQ multiplex PCR was the method, and the copy in TCRdb shows in-frame clones only, minus some. The table has 90,000 to 100,000 clones, about 91% seen once; the top ten hold 9.5% to 12%. This record comes from a study of PD-1 blockade in classical Hodgkin lymphoma. Study-level findings and limits: The diversity seen at baseline in complete responders resembled that of newly diagnosed patients. Relapsed/refractory patients reportedly had the lowest baseline TCR diversity, below newly diagnosed patients, who were below healthy donors. In CD4+ cells, TCR diversity went up significantly by C4D1, but in CD8+ cells it did not.

No patient escaped relapse after autologous stem cell transplantation, and brentuximab vedotin exposure varied. This receptor was taken from a human donor with classical Hodgkin lymphoma. The sequenced sample was peripheral blood mononuclear cells (PBMCs), obtained before the second cycle of nivolumab. The rearrangement uses TRBV27 and TRBJ2-7, with TRBD2 identical over 14 bases. The CDR3 is CASSLTSGGAWPYEQYF. CDR3 bases: TGTGCCAGCAGCCTGACTAGCGGGGGGGCTTGGCCCTACGAGCAGTACTTC.